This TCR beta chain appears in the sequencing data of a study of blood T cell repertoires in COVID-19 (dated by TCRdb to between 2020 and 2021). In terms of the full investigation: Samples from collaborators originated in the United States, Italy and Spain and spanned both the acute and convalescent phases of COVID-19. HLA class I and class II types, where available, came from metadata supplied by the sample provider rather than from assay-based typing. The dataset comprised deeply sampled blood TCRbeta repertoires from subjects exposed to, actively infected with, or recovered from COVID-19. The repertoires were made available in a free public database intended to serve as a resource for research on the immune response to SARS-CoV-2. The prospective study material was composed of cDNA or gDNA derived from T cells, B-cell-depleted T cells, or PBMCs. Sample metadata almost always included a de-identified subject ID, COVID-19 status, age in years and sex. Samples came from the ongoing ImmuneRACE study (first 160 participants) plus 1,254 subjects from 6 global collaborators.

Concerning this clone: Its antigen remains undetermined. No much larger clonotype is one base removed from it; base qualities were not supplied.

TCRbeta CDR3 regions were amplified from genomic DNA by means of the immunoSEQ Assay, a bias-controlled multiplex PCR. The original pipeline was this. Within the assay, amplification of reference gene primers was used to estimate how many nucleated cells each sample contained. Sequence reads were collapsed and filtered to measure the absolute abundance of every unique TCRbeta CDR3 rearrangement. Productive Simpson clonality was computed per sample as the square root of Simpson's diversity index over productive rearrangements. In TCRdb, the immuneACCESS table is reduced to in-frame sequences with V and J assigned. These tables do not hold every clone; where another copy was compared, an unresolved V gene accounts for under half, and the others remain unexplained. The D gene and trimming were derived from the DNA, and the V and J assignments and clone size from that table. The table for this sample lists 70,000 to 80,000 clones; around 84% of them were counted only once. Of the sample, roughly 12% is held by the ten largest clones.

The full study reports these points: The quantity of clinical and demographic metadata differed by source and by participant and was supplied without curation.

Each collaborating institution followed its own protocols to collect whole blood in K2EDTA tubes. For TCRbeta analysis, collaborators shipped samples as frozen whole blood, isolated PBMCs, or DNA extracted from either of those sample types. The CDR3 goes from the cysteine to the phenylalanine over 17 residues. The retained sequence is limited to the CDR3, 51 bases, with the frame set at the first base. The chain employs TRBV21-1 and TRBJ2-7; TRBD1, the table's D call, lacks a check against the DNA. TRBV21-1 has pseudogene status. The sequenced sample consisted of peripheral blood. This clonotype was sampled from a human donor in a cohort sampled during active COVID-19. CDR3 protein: CASSKGVAGAPLYEQYF. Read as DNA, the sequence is TGTGCCAGCAGCAAAGGAGTGGCAGGGGCACCACTCTACGAGCAGTACTTC.